The source of this TCR beta chain is a study of blood T cells in healthy people across ages. Overall study results and limits: Long-lived donors exceeded aged donors in naive CD4+ cells and diversity.

The ends were cut back, 3 bases at V and 5 bases at J, with 8 bases in the middle. The CDR3 is made up of 12 amino acids. In this sample, this clonotype turned up many times. Its cognate antigen is unknown. Using a J-beta primer mix together with a sample-barcoded 5' primer, a second PCR was run for about 7 to 12 cycles. MiXCR, run by TCRdb on the 5' RACE reads, gives a single entry per CDR3 protein. The table lists approximately 960,000 distinct CDR3 sequences, 29% of them singletons. The data also belong to a second study, concerning T cells of mothers and their children. That source notes: A few healthy Caucasian mothers and their six children were the donors. There were over 10 million TCR beta CDR3 reads from each mother and about 3 million from each child. Related mother-child pairs showed slightly, non-significantly higher overlap than unrelated pairs.

The material sequenced was blood. The receptor was derived from a woman in her thirties or forties in good health. The V and J genes are TRBV12-3 or TRBV12-4 and TRBJ2-7, with D hard to call. The CDR3 DNA reads TGTGCCAGCAGTTTTTTTGGGGACGAGCAGTACTTC. As protein: CASSFFGDEQYF.